This T cell receptor beta chain was captured by sequencing in a study of blood T cell repertoires in COVID-19. The assay was immunoSEQ multiplex PCR, and TCRdb's table has in-frame clones only and misses some. The sample comprises 300,000 to 450,000 clones, about 90% of which are singletons, and about 1.9% rests with the top ten. From germline, CDR1 is WSHSY and CDR2 SAAADI. The CDR3 consists of 14 residues. With 6 bases clipped from V and 9 bases from J, the junction kept 2 bases outside the gene matches. This chain connects TRBV10-2 to TRBJ2-1, with 16 bases identical to TRBD2. This TCR was sampled from a man aged 40-49 years in a cohort exposed to, infected with or recovered from COVID-19 (not recorded which). Sample: PBMCs or T cells enriched from blood (not recorded which). The CDR3 region is CASRGLAGGGEQFF. CDR3 nucleotide sequence: TGCGCCAGCAGGGGACTAGCGGGAGGGGGTGAGCAGTTCTTC.